Following are 17 T cell receptor beta chains from one sample sequenced in a study of blood T cell repertoires in COVID-19. Data came from immunoSEQ multiplex PCR; TCRdb stores just in-frame clones and leaves some out. The sample holds roughly 120,000 clones, 65% to 85% seen once. The sequencing input was peripheral blood. Receptors were obtained from a man in his 70s with acute or convalescent COVID-19.

The chain recombines TRBV6-4 with TRBJ2-2, with 9 bases identical to TRBD1. CDR1 MRHNA and CDR2 SNTAGT come from the germline V gene. J was trimmed by 4 bases and V by 5 bases; bases with no gene match: 2. The CDR3 length is 14 residues. The DNA of the CDR3 is TGTGCCAGCAGTCGGGACAGGGCCACCGGGGAGCTGTTTTTT. Protein product: CASSRDRATGELFF.

The V gene is TRBV12-3 or TRBV12-4, the J gene TRBJ1-2; weak D call: TRBD1 (5 bases). V lost 5 bases and J lost 7, with 8 bases in between. The CDR3 has 11 residues. Here the CDR3 reads CASSQGFGYTF. As DNA, the CDR3 is TGTGCCAGCAGTCAGGGATTTGGCTACACCTTC.

This clone was seen only once. J is TRBJ1-5 and V is TRBV7-8; D gene unclear. The CDR3 totals 15 residues. The germline gives CDR1 SGHVS, CDR2 FQNEAQ. With 2 bases removed from V and 0 bases from J, the gap between germline ends came to 8 bases. CDR3 sequence (DNA): TGTGCCAGCAGCTTATTACAGTATAGCAATCAGCCCCAGCATTTT. Its translation is CASSLLQYSNQPQHF.

The chain recombines TRBV6-1 with TRBJ2-3; D call uncertain. CDR3 length: 15 residues. Germline V lookup: CDR1 MNHNS, CDR2 SASEGT. The V end lost 0 bases, the J end lost 1 base, and 8 bases lay between the germline ends. The DNA for the CDR3 is TGTGCCAGCAGTGAAGCGCTAACAGGCACAGATACGCAGTATTTT. Amino acid sequence: CASSEALTGTDTQYF.

This chain links TRBV6-5 with TRBJ1-1; tentatively, D is TRBD1 (6 bases). V was pared by 6 bases and J by 0 bases, with 14 bases between. The CDR3 extends over 15 amino acids. Germline V lookup: CDR1 MNHEY, CDR2 SVGAGI. The CDR3 loop is CASRLQQGMNTEAFF. CDR3 coding DNA: TGTGCCAGCAGACTCCAACAGGGAATGAACACTGAAGCTTTCTTT.

Concerning this clone itself: The same CDR3 can be traced to other DNA sequences in this sample. V gene TRBV5-6 combines with J gene TRBJ2-7; no firm D call. This CDR3 is built from 13 residues. Germline values: CDR1 SGHDT, CDR2 YYEEEE. V was trimmed by 0 bases and J by 0 bases, leaving 4 bases between them. The CDR3 sequence is CASSLVSSYEQYF. CDR3 in DNA: TGTGCCAGCAGCTTGGTGAGCTCCTACGAGCAGTACTTC. Full variable domain (outside the CDR3, taken from reference TRBV5-6 and TRBJ2-7): DAGVTQSPTHLIKTRGQQVTLRCSPKSGHDTVSWYQQALGQGPQFIFQYYEEEERQRGNFPDRFSGHQFPNYSSELNVNALLLGDSALYLCASSLVSSYEQYFGPGTRLTVT.

The rearrangement links TRBV7-2 to TRBJ2-7; unclear D gene. CDR1 is SGHTA, CDR2 FQGNSA, per germline. Trimming cost V 1 base and J 2 bases, with 12 bases left between them. The CDR3 consists of 15 residues. This CDR3 reads CASSLVFGPAYEQYF. The CDR3 coding sequence is TGTGCCAGCAGCTTAGTCTTCGGTCCCGCCTACGAGCAGTACTTC.

This clone appeared a few times. The chain uses TRBV10-3 and TRBJ1-1; TRBD1 matches at 9 bases. CDR3 size: 14 residues. Germline V gene lookup returns CDR1 ENHRY and CDR2 SYGVKD. V was pared by 7 bases and J by 5 bases, with 8 bases of the junction left unmatched. The CDR3 DNA follows: TGTGCCATCACCTCGGACAGGGGTGATACTGAAGCTTTCTTT. It yields the protein CAITSDRGDTEAFF.

The J gene is TRBJ1-1, the V gene TRBV5-5; 9 nucleotides line up with TRBD1. The CDR3 has 15 residues. Germline lookup yields CDR1 SGHKS and CDR2 YYEKEE (reference sequence). The V gene end was trimmed by 4 bases and the J gene end by 5 bases; junction bases not matched to a gene: 9. The DNA for the CDR3 is TGTGCCAGCAGCAACAACAGGGGGCGGGATACTGAAGCTTTCTTT. This encodes CASSNNRGRDTEAFF. Together with reference TRBV5-5 and TRBJ1-1, the CDR3 gives the full variable domain: DAGVTQSPTHLIKTRGQQVTLRCSPISGHKSVSWYQQVLGQGPQFIFQYYEKEERGRGNFPDRFSARQFPNYSSELNVNALLLGDSALYLCASSNNRGRDTEAFFGQGTRLTVV.

The gene calls are TRBV2 and TRBJ2-5; tentatively, D is TRBD1 (6 bases). CDR3 length: 14 amino acids. V was cut by 6 bases and J by 4 bases, with 15 bases left in between. Germline-derived CDR1 and CDR2 are SNHLY and FYNNEI. CDR3 protein: CASRVQGAGETQYF. For the CDR3, the DNA is TGTGCCAGCAGGGTACAGGGTGCTGGAGAGACCCAGTACTTC.

The gene calls are TRBV6-6 and TRBJ1-4, with D possibly TRBD1 on 6 matching bases. The V end lost 7 bases, the J end lost 8 bases, and 11 bases lay between the germline ends. Germline V CDR1 and CDR2: MNHNY, SVGAGI (reference sequence). This CDR3 has 12 residues. DNA for the CDR3: TGTGCCAGCAACAGGGCGGACGAAAAACTGTTTTTT. Protein sequence: CASNRADEKLFF.

The rearrangement uses TRBV3-1 (or the pseudogene TRBV3-2) and TRBJ1-1, with a tentative D call TRBD1 (6 bases). Germline values: CDR1 LGHDT, CDR2 YNNKEL (reference sequence). With 3 bases removed from V and 1 base from J, the gap between germline ends came to 12 bases. The CDR3 contains 15 residues. The CDR3 DNA is TGTGCCAGCAGCCACGAACAGGGCAGGAACACTGAAGCTTTCTTT. Translation: CASSHEQGRNTEAFF.

V gene TRBV19 combines with J gene TRBJ1-1; D gene unclear. V was pared by 2 bases and J by 1 base, with 8 bases between. The length of the CDR3 is 14 residues. Germline-derived CDR1 and CDR2 are LNHDA and SQIVND (reference sequence). DNA of the CDR3: TGTGCCAGTAGTATATGGCACAGGAACACTGAAGCTTTCTTT. It translates to CASSIWHRNTEAFF.

The rearrangement joins TRBV11-3 to TRBJ2-3; no firm D call. V shed 1 base and J shed 6 bases, with 14 bases lying between them. This CDR3 has 15 amino acids. Germline V gene data show CDR1 as SGHNT and CDR2 as YENEEA. The CDR3 nucleotides are TGTGCCAGCAGCTTAGTTGGCGGCGGAAGGGATACGCAGTATTTT. Protein sequence: CASSLVGGGRDTQYF.

V is TRBV3-1 (or the pseudogene TRBV3-2) and J is TRBJ2-1; 8 nucleotides align to TRBD2. CDR3 length equals 17 residues. CDR1 is LGHDT and CDR2 is YNNKEL in the germline V gene (reference sequence). Losses at the gene ends were 0 bases for V and 8 bases for J; bases not matched to a gene: 12. The DNA for the CDR3 is TGTGCCAGCAGCCAAGAGCTTTATCGGGGGGGCCAGGATGAGCAGTTCTTC. It specifies CASSQELYRGGQDEQFF.

This chain uses TRBV27 with TRBJ2-5; a weak D match, TRBD1 (5 bases). V was cut by 5 bases and J by 4 bases, with 14 bases left in between. The CDR3 covers 14 residues. Germline V gene lookup returns CDR1 MNHEY and CDR2 SMNVEV (reference sequence). CDR3 sequence: CASSTYGARETQYF. Written as DNA, the CDR3 is TGTGCCAGCAGTACCTATGGGGCGCGAGAGACCCAGTACTTC.

The chain links TRBV3-1 (or the pseudogene TRBV3-2) to TRBJ2-3; possibly TRBD1 for D (5 bases). The CDR3 has 15 amino acids. Germline values: CDR1 LGHDT, CDR2 YNNKEL (reference sequence). The V gene lost 1 base and the J gene lost 0 bases, with 8 bases spanning the gap. CDR3 coding DNA: TGTGCCAGCAGCCAAGGGGGCATCAGCACAGATACGCAGTATTTT. This codes for CASSQGGISTDTQYF.